This is a list of T cell receptor beta chains from one sample in a study of blood T cell repertoires in COVID-19. Method: immunoSEQ multiplex PCR; TCRdb's copy keeps in-frame clones and lacks some. Counted here are approximately 400,000 clones, around 89% occurring once; the ten biggest clones make up approximately 1.2%. What was sequenced was PBMCs or T cells enriched from blood (not recorded which). Every receptor here comes from a young woman who had recovered from COVID-19. The CDR3 runs from the conserved cysteine through the conserved F or W. The order of the fields is clone size, V gene, J gene, D gene, CDR3 protein, CDR3 DNA. A D gene is named only where the DNA matches it firmly. Some rows mark clone size as missing; the rest say once, few, many or name a class of expanded clone.

clone size: .
V gene: TRBV27
J gene: TRBJ2-3
D gene: TRBD2
CDR3 protein: CASSLGLAGNTDTQYF
CDR3 DNA: TGTGCCAGCAGTTTAGGACTAGCGGGGAACACAGATACGCAGTATTTT

clone size: .
V gene: TRBV5-5
J gene: TRBJ1-1
D gene: TRBD1
CDR3 protein: CASSRTGQVGTEAFF
CDR3 DNA: TGTGCCAGCAGCAGGACCGGACAGGTGGGCACTGAAGCTTTCTTT

clone size: .
V gene: TRBV28
J gene: TRBJ1-5
D gene: .
CDR3 protein: CASGGAGQPQHF
CDR3 DNA: TGTGCCAGCGGTGGGGCTGGTCAGCCCCAGCATTTT

clone size: once
V gene: TRBV19
J gene: TRBJ1-6
D gene: .
CDR3 protein: CASSTTRDTTNSPLHF
CDR3 DNA: TGTGCCAGTAGTACCACCCGGGACACAACTAATTCACCCCTCCACTTT

clone size: .
V gene: TRBV7-2
J gene: TRBJ1-6
D gene: TRBD1
CDR3 protein: CASSPRGGTDELPLHF
CDR3 DNA: TGTGCCAGCAGCCCCAGGGGTGGGACAGATGAGTTACCCCTCCACTTT

clone size: .
V gene: TRBV4-1
J gene: TRBJ1-2
D gene: TRBD1
CDR3 protein: CASSPGQADYGYTF
CDR3 DNA: TGCGCCAGCAGCCCCGGACAGGCCGACTATGGCTACACCTTC

clone size: .
V gene: TRBV6-2/TRBV6-3
J gene: TRBJ2-2
D gene: TRBD1
CDR3 protein: CASSNGPIGTGGTGELFF
CDR3 DNA: TGTGCCAGCAGCAATGGCCCCATCGGGACAGGGGGCACCGGGGAGCTGTTTTTT

clone size: .
V gene: TRBV7-2
J gene: TRBJ2-7
D gene: .
CDR3 protein: CASSLVDRAYEQYF
CDR3 DNA: TGTGCCAGCAGCTTAGTTGACAGAGCCTACGAGCAGTACTTC

clone size: .
V gene: TRBV10-2
J gene: TRBJ2-2
D gene: TRBD2
CDR3 protein: CASSSSGGGWLFF
CDR3 DNA: TGCGCCAGCAGTTCTAGCGGGGGCGGGTGGCTGTTTTTT

clone size: .
V gene: TRBV7-2
J gene: TRBJ2-3
D gene: .
CDR3 protein: CASSLFGRSSDTQYF
CDR3 DNA: TGTGCCAGCAGCTTATTCGGTCGGTCTTCAGATACGCAGTATTTT

clone size: once
V gene: TRBV18
J gene: TRBJ1-2
D gene: TRBD1
CDR3 protein: CASSPGQGADYGYTF
CDR3 DNA: TGTGCCAGCTCACCCGGGCAGGGGGCTGACTATGGCTACACCTTC

clone size: .
V gene: TRBV28
J gene: TRBJ1-5
D gene: .
CDR3 protein: CASSFSNNQPQHF
CDR3 DNA: TGTGCCAGCAGTTTTAGCAACAATCAGCCCCAGCATTTT

clone size: .
V gene: TRBV5-5
J gene: TRBJ2-1
D gene: TRBD2
CDR3 protein: CASSSIAGGSYNEQFF
CDR3 DNA: TGTGCCAGCAGCTCCATAGCGGGGGGCTCCTACAATGAGCAGTTCTTC

clone size: once
V gene: TRBV11-2
J gene: TRBJ2-7
D gene: TRBD1
CDR3 protein: CASSLDRGRTGSYEQYF
CDR3 DNA: TGTGCCAGCAGCTTAGATAGGGGGCGGACAGGTTCTTACGAGCAGTACTTC